A single sample gave rise to the 20 T cell receptor beta chains below, sequenced in a study of vaccination and CD4 T cells after COVID-19. Antigen specificity for these receptors is unknown. Treatment in this sample: roughly ten-day PBMC culture with coronavirus spike peptide pools or control peptides (ViraFEST assay). Sequencing of the DNA from cultured CD4+ T cells was carried out with the Oncomine TCR Beta short-read assay. TCRdb reanalysed the PCR reads using MiXCR and keeps one entry per CDR3 protein. The sample includes some 17,000 distinct CDR3 sequences, roughly half seen only once; the top ten take less than 5%. Source: CD4+ T cells from blood, cultured in vitro, taken before SARS-CoV-2 vaccination. These receptors all stem from a human donor who had recovered from COVID-19.

This clonotype was counted a few times. This chain joins TRBV7-6 and TRBJ2-1, with TRBD2 matching 10 bases. CDR1 and CDR2 from the germline V gene are SGHVS and FNYEAQ. The junction had 10 bases not matched to a gene; V was cut back by 2 bases and J by 12 bases. This CDR3 is built from 15 residues. CDR3 DNA: TGTGCCAGCAGCTTAATAGCGGGGGGCCCTGAGTCGCAGTTCTTC. Its translation: CASSLIAGGPESQFF.

The J gene is TRBJ2-2, the V gene TRBV19; perhaps TRBD2 as D (6 bases). The germline V gene encodes CDR1 LNHDA and CDR2 SQIVND (reference sequence). V lost 9 bases and J 1 base, leaving 18 bases between the germline ends. The CDR3 extends over 16 amino acids. The CDR3 here is CASSTGGVLNTGELFF. The CDR3 nucleotides read TGTGCCAGCTCGACCGGAGGGGTCTTGAACACCGGGGAGCTGTTTTTT.

The chain employs TRBV7-9 and TRBJ2-1; a weak D match, TRBD2 (5 bases). Trimming removed 7 bases at V and 4 bases at J, with 20 bases between. Per the germline V gene, CDR1 is SEHNR and CDR2 is FQNEAQ (reference sequence). The CDR3 covers 16 residues. CDR3 loop: CASTLSAGDGYNEQFF. CDR3 sequence (DNA): TGTGCCAGCACCCTGTCGGCCGGGGATGGGTACAATGAGCAGTTCTTC.

V gene TRBV28 combines with J gene TRBJ1-2, with D maybe TRBD1 (6 bases). Germline lookup yields CDR1 MDHEN and CDR2 SYDVKM. This CDR3 has 14 amino acids. V was trimmed by 2 bases and J by 8 bases, leaving 15 bases between them. In DNA form, the CDR3 reads TGTGCCAGCAGTTTAAGATCGGGGGCGGTCGGCTACACCTTC. Protein: CASSLRSGAVGYTF.

This clonotype appeared a few times. The chain employs TRBV10-3 and TRBJ2-5; 11 bases are shared with TRBD2. This CDR3 is built from 20 residues. The germline CDR1 and CDR2 sequences are ENHRY and SYGVKD. V was clipped by 0 bases and J by 0 bases; unmatched bases: 12. The CDR3 loop reads CAISESSLAGGFGYQETQYF. The CDR3 coding sequence is TGTGCCATCAGTGAGTCGTCGCTAGCGGGAGGCTTTGGGTACCAAGAGACCCAGTACTTC.

There are a few counts of this clonotype. The V and J genes are TRBV7-9 and TRBJ2-5; D perhaps matches TRBD1 (6 bases). The V end lost 3 bases, the J end lost 2 bases, and 13 bases lay between the germline ends. The CDR3 is 15 amino acids. The germline V gene encodes CDR1 SEHNR and CDR2 FQNEAQ (reference sequence). CDR3 coding DNA: TGTGCCAGCAGCTTGGCGACAGGAAAACAAGAGACCCAGTACTTC. Encoded protein: CASSLATGKQETQYF.

This chain joins TRBV4-3 and TRBJ2-7; D gene unclear. The CDR3 sequence is 15 residues long. Germline CDR1 LGHNA, CDR2 YSLEER. Trimming removed 0 bases from V and 6 bases from J, with 15 bases in between. The CDR3 spells CASSQDPYYIGEQYF. In DNA form, the CDR3 reads TGCGCCAGCAGCCAAGATCCATACTACATCGGCGAGCAGTACTTC.

The rearrangement links TRBV20-1 to TRBJ1-1, with 7 bases aligning to TRBD1. The CDR3 covers 15 residues. The germline CDR1 and CDR2 sequences are DFQATT and SNEGSKA (reference sequence). The junction had 17 bases not matched to a gene; V was cut back by 6 bases and J by 7 bases. CDR3 DNA: TGCAGTGCCCTGGGGCAGGGGGTTCTGTTCAGTGAAGCTTTCTTT. Translated: CSALGQGVLFSEAFF.

This clonotype was seen more than once but under ten times. The chain employs TRBV29-1 and TRBJ1-2, with 8 bases fitting TRBD1. Germline CDR1 and CDR2: SQVTM and ANQGSEA. The CDR3 covers 14 residues. V lost 5 bases and J lost 3; bases outside the gene matches: 8. CDR3 residues: CSVHRTGSDYGYTF. The CDR3 DNA sequence: TGCAGCGTTCACAGGACAGGGTCGGACTATGGCTACACCTTC.

The chain combines TRBV28 with TRBJ2-3; the D is unclear. The V end was cut by 1 base, the J end by 2 bases, with 10 bases between. CDR3 length equals 15 residues. Germline CDR1 MDHEN, CDR2 SYDVKM. CDR3 nucleotides: TGTGCCAGCAGTTTATATGGGGATCTCACAGATACGCAGTATTTT. Translating it yields CASSLYGDLTDTQYF.

There are a few counts of this clonotype. The rearrangement uses TRBV6-1 and TRBJ1-2, with 9 bases identical to TRBD1. The CDR3 runs to 16 residues. Germline V gives CDR1 MNHNS, CDR2 SASEGT. The V and J ends lost 1 base and 6 bases, in that order; junction bases with no gene match: 9. CDR3 sequence: CASSEGLDGQGNGYTF. CDR3 DNA sequence: TGTGCCAGCAGTGAAGGTCTGGACGGACAGGGGAATGGCTACACCTTC.

The rearrangement links TRBV7-9 to TRBJ1-1; tentative D call: TRBD1 (5 bases). Between the trimmed V and J ends, which lost 2 bases and 3 bases, there was a span of 13 bases. Germline V lookup: CDR1 SEHNR, CDR2 FQNEAQ (reference sequence). CDR3 length equals 15 residues. CDR3 region: CASSLFQGYDTEAFF. The CDR3, as DNA: TGTGCCAGCAGCTTATTTCAGGGATATGACACTGAAGCTTTCTTT. Full variable domain (remainder filled in from reference TRBV7-9 and TRBJ1-1): DTGVSQNPRHKITKRGQNVTFRCDPISEHNRLYWYRQTLGQGPEFLTYFQNEAQLEKSRLLSDRFSAERPKGSFSTLEIQRTEQGDSAMYLCASSLFQGYDTEAFFGQGTRLTVV.

The chain couples TRBV7-9 to TRBJ2-7; 7 nucleotides match TRBD1. With 1 base clipped from V and 5 bases from J, the junction kept 11 bases outside the gene matches. The germline V gene has CDR1 SEHNR and CDR2 FQNEAQ (reference sequence). CDR3 length equals 16 residues. CDR3 in amino acids: CASSLDRQGITHEQYF. For the CDR3, the DNA is TGTGCCAGCAGCTTAGATAGACAGGGAATTACCCACGAGCAGTACTTC.

Here the CDR3 DNA reads TGTGCCAGCAGCTTAGTAGGGACTAGGTCAACAGATACGCAGTATTTT. Its translation: CASSLVGTRSTDTQYF. The V call is TRBV7-9, the J call TRBJ2-3; TRBD2 matches at 8 bases. The CDR3 extends over 16 amino acids. The ends lost 1 base at V and 3 bases at J; junction bases unmatched: 6. Germline CDR1 is SEHNR and CDR2 is FQNEAQ (reference sequence).

This clonotype was observed a few times. V is TRBV6-5 and J is TRBJ1-2; D call uncertain. The length of the CDR3 is 14 residues. V was clipped by 2 bases and J by 1 base, with 8 bases between them. CDR1 and CDR2 from the germline V gene are MNHEY and SVGAGI. The CDR3: CASSYIANNYGYTF. CDR3 nucleotide sequence: TGTGCCAGCAGTTACATAGCTAATAACTATGGCTACACCTTC.

For this clonotype: Mismatch with germline at one junction end may stem from a read error. This chain links TRBV20-1 with TRBJ1-1; the D is unclear. The CDR3 extends over 11 amino acids. Germline-derived CDR1 and CDR2 are DFQATT and SNEGSKA (reference sequence). This CDR3 reads CSARTKGEAVF. As DNA, the CDR3 is TGCAGTGCTAGGACAAAGGGTGAAGCTGTCTTT.

The rearrangement links TRBV11-2 to TRBJ2-2; 7 bases are a match to TRBD1. Germline V gene lookup returns CDR1 SGHAT and CDR2 FQNNGV. The CDR3 totals 15 residues. With 4 bases clipped from V and 7 bases from J, the junction kept 9 bases outside the gene matches. CDR3 nucleotides: TGTGCCAGCAGCTCCTGGACAGGACATTTCGGGGAGCTGTTTTTT. This gives the protein CASSSWTGHFGELFF.

Concerning this clonotype: One end of the junction fails to match germline, which may point to a read error. The chain recombines TRBV6-1 with TRBJ1-2; TRBD1 aligns across 12 bases. This CDR3 is 16 amino acids long. Germline assignment: CDR1 MNHNS and CDR2 SASEGT. The CDR3 loop is CASTEGGKGQGAGYTF. For the CDR3, the DNA is TGTGCCAGCACTGAAGGGGGGAAGGGACAGGGGGCAGGCTACACCTTC.

This chain uses TRBV28 with TRBJ1-2, with 8 bases fitting TRBD1. The CDR3 contains 15 residues. The V gene's germline CDR1 is MDHEN and CDR2 SYDVKM. With V trimmed by 4 bases and J by 0 bases, 4 bases remained unmatched. This CDR3 is CASSSTGAPNYGYTF. CDR3 in DNA: TGTGCCAGCAGTTCGACAGGGGCACCTAACTATGGCTACACCTTC.

This clonotype is a singleton in its sample. The rearrangement links TRBV6-1 to TRBJ2-1; 8 bases are shared with TRBD1. This CDR3 is 16 amino acids long. Germline-derived CDR1 and CDR2 are MNHNS and SASEGT. V shed 5 bases and J 5 bases; nucleotides not matched to a gene: 11. CDR3 amino acids: CASSQNPGTGNNEQFF. CDR3 bases: TGTGCCAGCAGTCAAAATCCCGGGACAGGAAACAATGAGCAGTTCTTC.